This T cell receptor (beta chain) was recovered during a study of OX40 agonist ivuxolimab in advanced cancers. Measured with immunoSEQ multiplex PCR; TCRdb has only the in-frame clones, and not every one. The table shows about 64,000 clones, with around 93% occurring only once. This clone came up a few times. The CDR3 sequence is 15 residues long. Trimming cost V 4 bases and J 5 bases, with 15 bases left between them. The germline V gene has CDR1 SGHRS and CDR2 YFSETQ. The receptor comes from an adult with an advanced solid tumor such as melanoma, head and neck, liver or kidney cancer. The material sequenced was CD4+ or CD8+ T cells sorted from blood, taken in a trial of the OX40 agonist ivuxolimab. This chain connects TRBV5-1 to TRBJ2-2; D is tentatively TRBD1 or TRBD2 (6 bases each). Here the CDR3 DNA reads TGCGCCAGCAGCCAACAGGGAGGAGGGACCGGGGAGCTGTTTTTT. This codes for CASSQQGGGTGELFF.